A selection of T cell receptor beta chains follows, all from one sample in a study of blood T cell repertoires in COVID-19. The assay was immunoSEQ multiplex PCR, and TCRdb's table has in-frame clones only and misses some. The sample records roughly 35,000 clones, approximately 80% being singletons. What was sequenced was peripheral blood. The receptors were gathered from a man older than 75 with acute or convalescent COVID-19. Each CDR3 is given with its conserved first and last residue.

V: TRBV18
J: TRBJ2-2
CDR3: CASSRQTGELFF

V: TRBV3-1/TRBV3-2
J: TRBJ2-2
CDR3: CASSALAGGSTGELFF

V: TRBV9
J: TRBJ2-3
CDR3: CASSSRGPDTQYF

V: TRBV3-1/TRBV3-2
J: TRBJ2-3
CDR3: CASSQLIANTQYF

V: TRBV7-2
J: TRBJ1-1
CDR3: CASSLLITGANTEAFF

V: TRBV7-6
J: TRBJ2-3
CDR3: CASSLARGGPGSTDTQYF

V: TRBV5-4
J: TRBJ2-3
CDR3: CASSLRGRADTQYF

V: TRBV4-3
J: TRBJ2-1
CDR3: CASSQQGLEGNEQFF

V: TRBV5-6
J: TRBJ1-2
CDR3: CASSRDRGPYGYTF

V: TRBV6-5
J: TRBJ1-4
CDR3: CASSWADRGEKLFF

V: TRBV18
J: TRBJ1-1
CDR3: CASSPPAGANTEAFF

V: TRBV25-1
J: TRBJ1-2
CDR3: CASSAENRFSYGYTF

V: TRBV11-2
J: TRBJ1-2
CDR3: CASRPQGRSYGYTF

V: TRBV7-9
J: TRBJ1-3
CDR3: CASSSLLDRQEGNTIYF

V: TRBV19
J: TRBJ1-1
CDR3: CASINAGFPEAFF

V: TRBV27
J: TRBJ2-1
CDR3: CASTTGGAHNEQFF

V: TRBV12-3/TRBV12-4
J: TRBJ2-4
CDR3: CASSLGQGSQYF

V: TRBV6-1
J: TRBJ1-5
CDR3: CASSEAGTPYQPQHF

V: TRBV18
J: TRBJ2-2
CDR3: CASSPPRTAFTGELFF

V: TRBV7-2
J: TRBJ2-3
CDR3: CASSRGRDWAGTDTQYF

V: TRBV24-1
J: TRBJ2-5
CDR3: CATSDGRRGDVGKETQYF

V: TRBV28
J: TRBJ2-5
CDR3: CASSPAGRGETQYF

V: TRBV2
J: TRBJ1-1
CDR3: CASTGDTEAFF

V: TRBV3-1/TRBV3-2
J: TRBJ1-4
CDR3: CASSQTGTGYEKLFF

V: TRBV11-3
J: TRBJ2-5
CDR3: CASSLVRGETQYF

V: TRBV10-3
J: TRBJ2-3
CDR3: CAISESLLNPTDTQYF

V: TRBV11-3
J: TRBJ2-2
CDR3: CASSVFGSTNTGELFF

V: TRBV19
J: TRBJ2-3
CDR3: CASSTRGPGTDTQYF

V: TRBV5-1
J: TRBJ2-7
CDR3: CASSQDRGAGQYF

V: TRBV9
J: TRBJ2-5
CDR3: CASSATSGGRETQYF

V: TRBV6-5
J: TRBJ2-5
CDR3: CASSTIRGETQYF

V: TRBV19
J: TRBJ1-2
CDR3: CASRRSQGSVAVYGYTF

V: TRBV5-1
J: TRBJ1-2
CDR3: CASSLGESRYGYTF

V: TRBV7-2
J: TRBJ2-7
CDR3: CASSPGTSGTYEQYF

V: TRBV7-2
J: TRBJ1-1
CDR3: CASSFVEAFF

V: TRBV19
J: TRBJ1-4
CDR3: CASSTGRGALNEKLFF

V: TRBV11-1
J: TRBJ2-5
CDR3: CASSLAGWKETQYF

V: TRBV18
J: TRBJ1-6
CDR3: CASSPTGSGNSPLHF

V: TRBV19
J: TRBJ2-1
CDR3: CASSRQGDTYNEQFF

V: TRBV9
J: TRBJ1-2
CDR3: CASSVRQARIYGYTF

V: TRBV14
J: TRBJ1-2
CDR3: CASSQDLGAGYTF

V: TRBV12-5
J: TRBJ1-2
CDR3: CASGLESNYGYTF

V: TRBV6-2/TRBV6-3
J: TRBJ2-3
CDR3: CASSYSTDRGLGTQYF

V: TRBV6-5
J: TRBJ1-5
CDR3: CASSSGVGRGQPQHF

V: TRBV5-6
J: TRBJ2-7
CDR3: CASTLGQFSYEQYF

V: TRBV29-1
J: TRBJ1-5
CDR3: CSAVTGGQPQHF

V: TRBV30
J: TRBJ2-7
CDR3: CAWSTTVQQYF

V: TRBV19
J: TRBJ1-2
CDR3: CASKEGPTNYGYTF

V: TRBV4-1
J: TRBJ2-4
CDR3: CASSQGGKNIQYF

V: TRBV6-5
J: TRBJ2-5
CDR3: CASRGGGETQYF

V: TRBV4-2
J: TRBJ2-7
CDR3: CASSQGDREVSEQYF

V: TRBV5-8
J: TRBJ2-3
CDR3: CASSLLGTDTQYF

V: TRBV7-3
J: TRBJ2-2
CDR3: CASSWGLNTGELFF